This T cell receptor (beta chain) was sequenced in a study of T cells and Merkel cell carcinoma outcomes. Study-level findings and limits: In Merkel cell carcinoma, repertoire and T-cell density reportedly predicted outcomes.

As regards this clone: Its antigen is still unknown.

TCRdb's copy holds only in-frame clones and misses some; the assay was immunoSEQ multiplex PCR. The profile covers about 15,000 clones, with roughly 89% appearing a single time and 2% to 2.5% taken by the ten largest. The sequenced sample consisted of tumor tissue from Merkel cell carcinoma. The receptor comes from a human donor with Merkel cell carcinoma.

CDR3 sequence: CASTWGYEQYF. As DNA, the CDR3 is TGTGCCAGTACCTGGGGGTACGAGCAGTACTTC. The V gene is TRBV19, the J gene TRBJ2-7; either TRBD1 or TRBD2 may supply D (5 bases each). V shed 7 bases and J shed 4 bases, with 8 bases lying between them. CDR3 length: 11 residues. Germline V lookup: CDR1 LNHDA, CDR2 SQIVND (reference sequence).